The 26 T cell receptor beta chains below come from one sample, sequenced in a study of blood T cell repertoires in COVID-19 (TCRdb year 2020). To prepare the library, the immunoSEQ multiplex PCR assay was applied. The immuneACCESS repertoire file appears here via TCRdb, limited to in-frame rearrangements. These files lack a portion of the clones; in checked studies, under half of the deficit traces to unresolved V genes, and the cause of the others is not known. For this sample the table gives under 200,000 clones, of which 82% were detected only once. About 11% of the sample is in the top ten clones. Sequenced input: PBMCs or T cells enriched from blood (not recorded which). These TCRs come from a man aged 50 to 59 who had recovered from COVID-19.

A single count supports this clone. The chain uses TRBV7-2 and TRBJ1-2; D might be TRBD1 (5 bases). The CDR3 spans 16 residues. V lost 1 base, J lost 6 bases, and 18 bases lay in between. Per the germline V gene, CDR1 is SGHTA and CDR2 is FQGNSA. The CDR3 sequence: CASSLVPQVGGDGYTF. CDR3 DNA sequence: TGTGCCAGCAGCTTAGTCCCTCAGGTGGGGGGGGATGGCTACACCTTC. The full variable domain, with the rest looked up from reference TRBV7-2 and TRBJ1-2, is GAGVSQSPSNKVTEKGKDVELRCDPISGHTALYWYRQSLGQGLEFLIYFQGNSAPDKSGLPSDRFSAERTGGSVSTLTIQRTQQEDSAVYLCASSLVPQVGGDGYTFGSGTRLTVV.

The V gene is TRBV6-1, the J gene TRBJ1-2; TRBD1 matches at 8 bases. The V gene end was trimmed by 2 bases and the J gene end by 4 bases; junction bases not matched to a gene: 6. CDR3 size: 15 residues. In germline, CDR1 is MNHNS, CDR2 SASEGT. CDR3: CASSELPTGAYGYTF. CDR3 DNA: TGTGCCAGCAGTGAACTCCCGACAGGGGCCTATGGCTACACCTTC.

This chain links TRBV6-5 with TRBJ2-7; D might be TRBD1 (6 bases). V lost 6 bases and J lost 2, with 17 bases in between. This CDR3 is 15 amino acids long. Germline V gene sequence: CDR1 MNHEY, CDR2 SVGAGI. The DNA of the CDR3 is TGTGCCAGCAGGGACTCCGGGACATCCCCCTACGAGCAGTACTTC. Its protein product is CASRDSGTSPYEQYF.

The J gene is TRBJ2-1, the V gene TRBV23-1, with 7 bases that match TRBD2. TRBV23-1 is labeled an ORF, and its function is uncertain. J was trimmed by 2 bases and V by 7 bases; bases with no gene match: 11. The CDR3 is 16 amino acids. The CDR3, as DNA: TGCGCCAGCACCCCACCCACTAGCGAGCCCTACAATGAGCAGTTCTTC. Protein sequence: CASTPPTSEPYNEQFF.

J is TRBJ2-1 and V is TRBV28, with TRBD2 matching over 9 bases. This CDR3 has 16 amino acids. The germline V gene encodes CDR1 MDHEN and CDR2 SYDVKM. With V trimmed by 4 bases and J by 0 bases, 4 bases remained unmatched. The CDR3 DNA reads TGTGCCAGCAGTTCTTATAGCGGGAGCTCCTACAATGAGCAGTTCTTC. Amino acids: CASSSYSGSSYNEQFF.

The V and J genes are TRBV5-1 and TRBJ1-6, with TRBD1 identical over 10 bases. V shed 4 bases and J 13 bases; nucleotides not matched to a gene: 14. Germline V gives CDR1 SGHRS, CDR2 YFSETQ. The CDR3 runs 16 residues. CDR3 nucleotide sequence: TGCGCCAGCAGCGCCGGGACAGGGGCCTCGGTAAGGCCCCTCCACTTT. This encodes CASSAGTGASVRPLHF.

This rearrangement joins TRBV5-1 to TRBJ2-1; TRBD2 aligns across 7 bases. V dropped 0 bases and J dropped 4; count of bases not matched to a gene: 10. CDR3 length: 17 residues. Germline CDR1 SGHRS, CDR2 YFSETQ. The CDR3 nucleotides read TGCGCCAGCAGCTTGGGTCTCTCTAGCGGCGGTTACAATGAGCAGTTCTTC. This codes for CASSLGLSSGGYNEQFF. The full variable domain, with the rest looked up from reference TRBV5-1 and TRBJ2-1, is KAGVTQTPRYLIKTRGQQVTLSCSPISGHRSVSWYQQTPGQGLQFLFEYFSETQRNKGNFPGRFSGRQFSNSRSEMNVSTLELGDSALYLCASSLGLSSGGYNEQFFGPGTRLTVL.

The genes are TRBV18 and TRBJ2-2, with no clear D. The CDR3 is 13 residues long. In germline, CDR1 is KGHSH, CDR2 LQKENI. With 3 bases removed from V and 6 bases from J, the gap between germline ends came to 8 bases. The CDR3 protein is CASSPSNAGELFF. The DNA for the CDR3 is TGTGCCAGCTCACCTAGCAATGCCGGGGAGCTGTTTTTT.

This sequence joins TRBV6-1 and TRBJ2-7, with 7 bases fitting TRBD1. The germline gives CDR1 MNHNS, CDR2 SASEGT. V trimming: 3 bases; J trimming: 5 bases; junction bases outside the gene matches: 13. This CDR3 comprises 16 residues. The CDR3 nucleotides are TGTGCCAGCAGTGAGCCGGCAGGGGGTTTGGACGACGAGCAGTACTTC. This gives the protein CASSEPAGGLDDEQYF.

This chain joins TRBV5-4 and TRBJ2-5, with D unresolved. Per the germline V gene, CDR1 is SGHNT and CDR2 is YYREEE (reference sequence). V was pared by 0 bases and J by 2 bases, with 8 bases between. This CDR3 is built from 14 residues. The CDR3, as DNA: TGTGCCAGCAGCTTGGAGAGGCGGCAAGAGACCCAGTACTTC. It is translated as CASSLERRQETQYF.

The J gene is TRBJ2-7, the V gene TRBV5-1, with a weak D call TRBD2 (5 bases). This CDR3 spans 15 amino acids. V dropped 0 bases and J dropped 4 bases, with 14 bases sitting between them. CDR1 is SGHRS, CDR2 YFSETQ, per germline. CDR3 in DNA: TGCGCCAGCAGCTTGGCTAGGCCAGCGGAATACGAGCAGTACTTC. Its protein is CASSLARPAEYEQYF.

The CDR3 coding sequence is TGTGCCAGCAGCTTAGGGCCAGGGAATTCACCCCTCCACTTT. Its protein product is CASSLGPGNSPLHF. V and J are TRBV7-2 and TRBJ1-6; TRBD1 might be the D (5 bases). The germline V gene has CDR1 SGHTA and CDR2 FQGNSA. Trimming left V 1 base short and J 7 bases short, with 8 bases between. There are 14 residues in the CDR3.

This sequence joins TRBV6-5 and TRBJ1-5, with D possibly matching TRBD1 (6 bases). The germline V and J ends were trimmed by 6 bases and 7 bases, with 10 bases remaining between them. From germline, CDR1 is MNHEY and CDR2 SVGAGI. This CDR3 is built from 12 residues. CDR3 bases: TGTGCCAGCAGACAGGGCGGACAGCCCCAGCATTTT. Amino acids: CASRQGGQPQHF.

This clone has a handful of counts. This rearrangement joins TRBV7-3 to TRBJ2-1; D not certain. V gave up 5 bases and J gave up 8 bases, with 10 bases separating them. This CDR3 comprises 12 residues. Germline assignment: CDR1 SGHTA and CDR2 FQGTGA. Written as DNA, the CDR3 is TGTGCCAGCAGCAACAACCGGGATGAGCAGTTCTTC. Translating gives CASSNNRDEQFF.

CDR3 bases: TGCAGTGCTAGTAGCGGGCACTCTGGGGCCAACGTCCTGACTTTC. Amino acids: CSASSGHSGANVLTF. The rearrangement uses TRBV20-1 and TRBJ2-6; 7 bases are a match to TRBD2. From germline, CDR1 is DFQATT and CDR2 SNEGSKA (reference sequence). This CDR3 spans 15 amino acids. V was pared by 3 bases and J by 0 bases, with 2 bases of the junction left unmatched.

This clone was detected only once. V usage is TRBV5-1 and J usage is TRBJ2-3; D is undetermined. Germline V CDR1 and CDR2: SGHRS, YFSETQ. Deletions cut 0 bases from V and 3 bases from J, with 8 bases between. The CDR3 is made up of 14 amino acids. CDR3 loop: CASSLGLKTDTQYF. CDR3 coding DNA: TGCGCCAGCAGCTTGGGGCTTAAGACAGATACGCAGTATTTT.

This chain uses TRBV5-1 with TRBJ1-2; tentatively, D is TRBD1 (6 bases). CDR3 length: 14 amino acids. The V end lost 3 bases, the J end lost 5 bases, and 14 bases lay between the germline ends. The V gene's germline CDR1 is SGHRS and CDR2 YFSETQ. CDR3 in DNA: TGCGCCAGCAGCTCTATGACAGGTCTTTATGGCTACACCTTC. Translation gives CASSSMTGLYGYTF.

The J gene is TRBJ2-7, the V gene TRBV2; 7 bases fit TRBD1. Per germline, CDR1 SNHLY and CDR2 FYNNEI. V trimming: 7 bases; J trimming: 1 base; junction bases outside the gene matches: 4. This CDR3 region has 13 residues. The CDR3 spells CASKRDRSYEQYF. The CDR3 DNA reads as TGTGCCAGCAAAAGGGACAGATCCTACGAGCAGTACTTC.

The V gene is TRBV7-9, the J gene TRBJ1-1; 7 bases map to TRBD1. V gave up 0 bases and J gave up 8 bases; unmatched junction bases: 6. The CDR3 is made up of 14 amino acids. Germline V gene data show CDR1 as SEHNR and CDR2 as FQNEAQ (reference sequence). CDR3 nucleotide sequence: TGTGCCAGCAGCTTAGCAGGGGGCACCGGAGAAGCTTTCTTT. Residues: CASSLAGGTGEAFF.

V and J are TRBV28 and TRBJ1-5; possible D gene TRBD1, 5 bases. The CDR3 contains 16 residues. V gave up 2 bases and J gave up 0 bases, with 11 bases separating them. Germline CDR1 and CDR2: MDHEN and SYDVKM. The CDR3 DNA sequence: TGTGCCAGCAGTTTACCGACAGAGGTTAGCAATCAGCCCCAGCATTTT. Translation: CASSLPTEVSNQPQHF.

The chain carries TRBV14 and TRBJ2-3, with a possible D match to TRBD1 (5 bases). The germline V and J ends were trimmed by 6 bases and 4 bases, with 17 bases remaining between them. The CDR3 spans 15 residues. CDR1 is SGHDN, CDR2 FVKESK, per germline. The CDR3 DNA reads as TGTGCCAGCAGGGCCGGGCCAGGGCCCGCAGATACGCAGTATTTT. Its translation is CASRAGPGPADTQYF. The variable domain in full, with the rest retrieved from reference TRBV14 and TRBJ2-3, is EAGVTQFPSHSVIEKGQTVTLRCDPISGHDNLYWYRRVMGKEIKFLLHFVKESKQDESGMPNNRFLAERTGGTYSTLKVQPAELEDSGVYFCASRAGPGPADTQYFGPGTRLTVL.

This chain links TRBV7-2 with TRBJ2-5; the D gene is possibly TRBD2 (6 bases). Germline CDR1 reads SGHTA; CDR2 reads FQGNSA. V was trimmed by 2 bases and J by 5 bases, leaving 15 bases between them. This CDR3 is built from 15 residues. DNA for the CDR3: TGTGCCAGCAGCTTACTGGGCGGGACGGGGGAGACCCAGTACTTC. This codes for CASSLLGGTGETQYF.

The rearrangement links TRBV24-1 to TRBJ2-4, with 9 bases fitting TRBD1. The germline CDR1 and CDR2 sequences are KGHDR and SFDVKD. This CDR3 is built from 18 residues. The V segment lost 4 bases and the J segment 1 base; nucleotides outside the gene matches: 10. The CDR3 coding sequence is TGTGCCACCAGTGACCGGACAGGGGATTCTGGGGCCAAAAACATTCAGTACTTC. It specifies CATSDRTGDSGAKNIQYF.

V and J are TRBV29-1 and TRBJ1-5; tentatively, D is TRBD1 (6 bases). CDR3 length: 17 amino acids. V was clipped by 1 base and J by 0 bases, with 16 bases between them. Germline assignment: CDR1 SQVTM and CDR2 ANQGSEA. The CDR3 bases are TGCAGCGTTGAAGTTCGGGCAGGGACATATAGCAATCAGCCCCAGCATTTT. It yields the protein CSVEVRAGTYSNQPQHF. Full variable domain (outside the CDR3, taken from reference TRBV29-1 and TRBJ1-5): SAVISQKPSRDICQRGTSLTIQCQVDSQVTMMFWYRQQPGQSLTLIATANQGSEATYESGFVIDKFPISRPNLTFSTLTVSNMSPEDSSIYLCSVEVRAGTYSNQPQHFGDGTRLSIL.

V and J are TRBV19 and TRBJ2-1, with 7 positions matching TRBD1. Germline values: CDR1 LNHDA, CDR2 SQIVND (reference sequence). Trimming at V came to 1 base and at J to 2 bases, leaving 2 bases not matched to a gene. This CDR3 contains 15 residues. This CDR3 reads CASSIGQGAYNEQFF. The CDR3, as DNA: TGTGCCAGTAGTATAGGGCAGGGGGCCTACAATGAGCAGTTCTTC.

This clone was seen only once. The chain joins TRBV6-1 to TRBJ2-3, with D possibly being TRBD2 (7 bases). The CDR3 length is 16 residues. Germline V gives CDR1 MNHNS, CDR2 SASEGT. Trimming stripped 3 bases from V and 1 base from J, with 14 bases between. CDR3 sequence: CASSERGPAGTDTQYF. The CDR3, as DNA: TGTGCCAGCAGTGAGCGGGGGCCTGCTGGCACAGATACGCAGTATTTT.